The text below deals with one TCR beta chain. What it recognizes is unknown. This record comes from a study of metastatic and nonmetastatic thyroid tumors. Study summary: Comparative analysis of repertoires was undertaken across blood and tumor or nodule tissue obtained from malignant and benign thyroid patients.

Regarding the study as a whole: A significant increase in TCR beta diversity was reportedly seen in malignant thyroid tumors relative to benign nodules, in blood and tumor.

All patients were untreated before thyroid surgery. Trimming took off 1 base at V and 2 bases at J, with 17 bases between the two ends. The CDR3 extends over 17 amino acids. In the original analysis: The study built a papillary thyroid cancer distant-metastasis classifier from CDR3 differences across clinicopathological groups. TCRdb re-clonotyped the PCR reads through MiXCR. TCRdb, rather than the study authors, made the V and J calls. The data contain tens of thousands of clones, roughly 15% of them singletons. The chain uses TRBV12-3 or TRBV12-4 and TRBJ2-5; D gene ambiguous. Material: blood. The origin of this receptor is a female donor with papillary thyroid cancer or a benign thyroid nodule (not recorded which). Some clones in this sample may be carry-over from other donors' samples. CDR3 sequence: CASSLGRDLAEQETQYF. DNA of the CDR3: TGTGCCAGCAGTTTAGGACGTGATTTGGCGGAACAAGAGACCCAGTACTTC.